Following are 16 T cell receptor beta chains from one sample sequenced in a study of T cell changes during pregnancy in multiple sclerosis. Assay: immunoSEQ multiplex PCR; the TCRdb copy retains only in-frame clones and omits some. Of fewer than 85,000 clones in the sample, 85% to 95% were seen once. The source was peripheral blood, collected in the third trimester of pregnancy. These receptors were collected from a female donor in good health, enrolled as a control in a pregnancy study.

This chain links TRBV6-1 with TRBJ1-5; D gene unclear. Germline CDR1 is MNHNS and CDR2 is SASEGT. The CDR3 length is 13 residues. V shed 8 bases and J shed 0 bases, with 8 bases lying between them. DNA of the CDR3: TGTGCCAGCGAGGGAAATAGCAATCAGCCCCAGCATTTT. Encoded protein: CASEGNSNQPQHF.

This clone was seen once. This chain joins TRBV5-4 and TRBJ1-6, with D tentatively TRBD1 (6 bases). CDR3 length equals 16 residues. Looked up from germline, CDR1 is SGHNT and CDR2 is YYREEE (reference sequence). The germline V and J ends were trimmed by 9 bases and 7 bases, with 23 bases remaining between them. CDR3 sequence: CANQSRGRILNSPLHF. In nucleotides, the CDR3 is TGTGCCAACCAAAGCAGGGGCCGAATACTAAATTCACCCCTCCACTTT. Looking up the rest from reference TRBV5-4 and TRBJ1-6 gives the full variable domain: ETGVTQSPTHLIKTRGQQVTLRCSSQSGHNTVSWYQQALGQGPQFIFQYYREEENGRGNFPPRFSGLQFPNYSSELNVNALELDDSALYLCANQSRGRILNSPLHFGNGTRLTVT.

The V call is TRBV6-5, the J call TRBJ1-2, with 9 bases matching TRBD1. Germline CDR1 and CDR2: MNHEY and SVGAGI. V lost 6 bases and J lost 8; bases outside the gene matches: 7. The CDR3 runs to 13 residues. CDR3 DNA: TGTGCCAGCAGCTTGGGACAGGGTGGAGGCTACACCTTC. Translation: CASSLGQGGGYTF.

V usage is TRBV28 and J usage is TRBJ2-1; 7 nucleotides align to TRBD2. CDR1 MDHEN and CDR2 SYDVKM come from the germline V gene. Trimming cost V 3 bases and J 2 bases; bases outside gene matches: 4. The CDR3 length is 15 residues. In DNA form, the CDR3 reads TGTGCCAGCAGTTTTGGGCGGGAGCCCTACAATGAGCAGTTCTTC. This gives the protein CASSFGREPYNEQFF.

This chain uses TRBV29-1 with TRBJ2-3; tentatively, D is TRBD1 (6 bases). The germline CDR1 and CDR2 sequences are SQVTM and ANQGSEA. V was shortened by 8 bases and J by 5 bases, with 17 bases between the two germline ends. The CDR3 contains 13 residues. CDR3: CSLRDNPRDTQYF. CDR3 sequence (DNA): TGCAGCCTTAGGGACAACCCGCGAGATACGCAGTATTTT.

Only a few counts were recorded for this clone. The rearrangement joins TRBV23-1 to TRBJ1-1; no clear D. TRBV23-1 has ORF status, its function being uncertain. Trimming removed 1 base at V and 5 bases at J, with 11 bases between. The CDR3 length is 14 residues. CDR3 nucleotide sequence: TGCGCCAGCAGTCAATTGAAGCGGCAGACTGAAGCTTTCTTT. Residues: CASSQLKRQTEAFF.

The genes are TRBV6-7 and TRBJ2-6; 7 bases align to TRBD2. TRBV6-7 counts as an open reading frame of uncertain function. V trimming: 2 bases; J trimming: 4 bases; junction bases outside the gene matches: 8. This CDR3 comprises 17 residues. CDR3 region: CASSYLPGGAGANVLTF. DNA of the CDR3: TGTGCCAGCAGTTACCTACCGGGGGGAGCAGGGGCCAACGTCCTGACTTTC.

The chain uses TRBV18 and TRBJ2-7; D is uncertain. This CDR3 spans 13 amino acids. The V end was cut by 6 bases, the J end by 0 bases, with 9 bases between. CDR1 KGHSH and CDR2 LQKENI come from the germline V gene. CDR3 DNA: TGTGCCAGCTCTCGGGTTAGCTCCTACGAGCAGTACTTC. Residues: CASSRVSSYEQYF.

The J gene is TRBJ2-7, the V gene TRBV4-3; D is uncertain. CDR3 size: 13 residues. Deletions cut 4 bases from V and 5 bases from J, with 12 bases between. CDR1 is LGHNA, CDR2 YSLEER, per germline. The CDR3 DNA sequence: TGCGCCAGCAGCCGGGCAGGTATCGACGAGCAGTACTTC. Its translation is CASSRAGIDEQYF.

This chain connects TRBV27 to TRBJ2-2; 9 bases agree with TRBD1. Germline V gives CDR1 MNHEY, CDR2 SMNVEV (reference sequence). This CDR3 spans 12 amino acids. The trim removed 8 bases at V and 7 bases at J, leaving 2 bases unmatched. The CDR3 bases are TGTGCCAGCCTGGGACAGGGCGGGGAGCTGTTTTTT. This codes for CASLGQGGELFF.

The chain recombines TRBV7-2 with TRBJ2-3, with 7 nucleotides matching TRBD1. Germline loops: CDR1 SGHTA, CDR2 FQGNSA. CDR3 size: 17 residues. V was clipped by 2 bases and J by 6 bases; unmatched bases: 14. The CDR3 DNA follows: TGTGCCAGCAGCTTACTACAGGGGTCTTGGAGTGGGGATACGCAGTATTTT. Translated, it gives CASSLLQGSWSGDTQYF.

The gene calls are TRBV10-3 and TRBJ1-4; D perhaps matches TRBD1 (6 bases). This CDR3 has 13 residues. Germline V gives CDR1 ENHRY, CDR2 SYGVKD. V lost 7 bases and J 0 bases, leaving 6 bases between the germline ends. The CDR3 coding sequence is TGTGCCATCAAGGGGGCAACTAATGAAAAACTGTTTTTT. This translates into CAIKGATNEKLFF.

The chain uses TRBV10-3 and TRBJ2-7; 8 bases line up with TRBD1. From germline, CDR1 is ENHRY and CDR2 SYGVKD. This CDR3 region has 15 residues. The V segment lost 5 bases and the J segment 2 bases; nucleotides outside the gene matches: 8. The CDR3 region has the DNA TGTGCCATCAGTCCAGGACAGGGACCCCCCTACGAGCAGTACTTC. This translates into CAISPGQGPPYEQYF.

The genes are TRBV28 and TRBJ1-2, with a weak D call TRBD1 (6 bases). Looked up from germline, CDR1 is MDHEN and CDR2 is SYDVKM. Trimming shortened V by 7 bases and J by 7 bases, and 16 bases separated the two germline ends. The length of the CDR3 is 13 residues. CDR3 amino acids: CASTGQLRTGYTF. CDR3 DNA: TGTGCCAGCACGGGACAACTAAGAACTGGCTACACCTTC.

CDR3 DNA sequence: TGTGCCAGCAGCGAGGGCTCTGGGGCCAACGTCCTGACTTTC. It codes for CASSEGSGANVLTF. V gene TRBV27 combines with J gene TRBJ2-6; D may be TRBD2 (5 bases). This CDR3 region has 14 residues. The germline V gene has CDR1 MNHEY and CDR2 SMNVEV (reference sequence). The germline V and J ends were trimmed by 6 bases and 0 bases, with 6 bases remaining between them.

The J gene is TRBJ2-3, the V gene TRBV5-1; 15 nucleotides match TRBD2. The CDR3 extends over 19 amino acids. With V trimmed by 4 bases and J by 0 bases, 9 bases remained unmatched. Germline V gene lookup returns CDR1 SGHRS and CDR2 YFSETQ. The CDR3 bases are TGCGCCAGCAGCGCGGGACTAGCGGGGGGAATACTAAGCACAGATACGCAGTATTTT. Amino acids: CASSAGLAGGILSTDTQYF. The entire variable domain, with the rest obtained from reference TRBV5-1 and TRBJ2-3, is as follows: KAGVTQTPRYLIKTRGQQVTLSCSPISGHRSVSWYQQTPGQGLQFLFEYFSETQRNKGNFPGRFSGRQFSNSRSEMNVSTLELGDSALYLCASSAGLAGGILSTDTQYFGPGTRLTVL.